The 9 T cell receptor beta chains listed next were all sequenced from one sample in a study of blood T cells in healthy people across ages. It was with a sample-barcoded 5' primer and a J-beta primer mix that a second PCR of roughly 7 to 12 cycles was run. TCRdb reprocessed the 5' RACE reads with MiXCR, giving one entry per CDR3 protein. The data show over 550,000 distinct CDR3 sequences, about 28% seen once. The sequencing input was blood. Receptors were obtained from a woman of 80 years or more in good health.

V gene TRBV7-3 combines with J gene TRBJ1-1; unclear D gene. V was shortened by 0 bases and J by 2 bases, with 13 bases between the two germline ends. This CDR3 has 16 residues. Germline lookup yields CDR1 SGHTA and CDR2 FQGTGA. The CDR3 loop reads CASSLTAGRGNTEAFF. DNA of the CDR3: TGTGCCAGCAGCTTAACCGCTGGGCGGGGTAACACTGAAGCTTTCTTT. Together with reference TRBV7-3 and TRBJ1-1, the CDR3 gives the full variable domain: GAGVSQTPSNKVTEKGKYVELRCDPISGHTALYWYRQSLGQGPEFLIYFQGTGAADDSGLPNDRFFAVRPEGSVSTLKIQRTERGDSAVYLCASSLTAGRGNTEAFFGQGTRLTVV.

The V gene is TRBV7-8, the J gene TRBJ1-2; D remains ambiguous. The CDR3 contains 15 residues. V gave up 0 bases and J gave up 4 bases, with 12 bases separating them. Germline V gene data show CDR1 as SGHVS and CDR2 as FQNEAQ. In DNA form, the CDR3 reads TGTGCCAGCAGCTTAGCGGTCCGGGGATCCTATGGCTACACCTTC. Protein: CASSLAVRGSYGYTF.

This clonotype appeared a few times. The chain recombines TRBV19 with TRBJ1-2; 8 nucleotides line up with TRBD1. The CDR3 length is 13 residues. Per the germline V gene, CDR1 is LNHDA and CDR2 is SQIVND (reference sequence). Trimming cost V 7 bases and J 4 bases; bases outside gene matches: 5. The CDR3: CASKKTGGYGYTF. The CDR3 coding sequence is TGTGCCAGTAAGAAAACAGGGGGCTATGGCTACACCTTC.

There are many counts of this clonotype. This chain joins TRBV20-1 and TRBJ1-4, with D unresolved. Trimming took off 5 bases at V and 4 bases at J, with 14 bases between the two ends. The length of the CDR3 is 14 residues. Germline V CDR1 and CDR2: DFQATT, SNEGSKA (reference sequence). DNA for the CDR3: TGCAGTGCTCATCCGGACGGAAATAATGAAAAACTGTTTTTT. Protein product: CSAHPDGNNEKLFF.

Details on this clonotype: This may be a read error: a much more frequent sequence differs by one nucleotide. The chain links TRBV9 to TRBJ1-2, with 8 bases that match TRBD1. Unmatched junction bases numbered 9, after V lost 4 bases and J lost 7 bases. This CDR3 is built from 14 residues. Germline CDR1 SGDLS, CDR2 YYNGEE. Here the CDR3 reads CASSSKTTGAGYTF. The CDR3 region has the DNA TGTGCCAGCAGCTCGAAGACGACAGGGGCTGGCTACACCTTC.

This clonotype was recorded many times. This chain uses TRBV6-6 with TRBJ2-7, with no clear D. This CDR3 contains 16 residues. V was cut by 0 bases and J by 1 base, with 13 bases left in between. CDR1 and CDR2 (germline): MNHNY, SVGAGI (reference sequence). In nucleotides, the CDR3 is TGTGCCAGCAGTTACTCGACCAGATATGGTTCCTACGAGCAGTACTTC. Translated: CASSYSTRYGSYEQYF.

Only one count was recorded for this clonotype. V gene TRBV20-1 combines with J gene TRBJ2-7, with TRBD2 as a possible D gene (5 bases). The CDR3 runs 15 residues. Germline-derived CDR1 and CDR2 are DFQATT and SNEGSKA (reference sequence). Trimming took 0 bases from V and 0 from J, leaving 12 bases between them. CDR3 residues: CSAREVRESSYEQYF. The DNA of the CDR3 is TGCAGTGCTAGAGAGGTGAGGGAAAGCTCCTACGAGCAGTACTTC.

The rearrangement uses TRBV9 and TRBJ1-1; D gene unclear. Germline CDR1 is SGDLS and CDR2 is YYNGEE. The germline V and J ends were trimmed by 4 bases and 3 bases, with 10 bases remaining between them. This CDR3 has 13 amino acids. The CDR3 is CASSPTVYTEAFF. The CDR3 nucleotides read TGTGCCAGCAGCCCAACCGTATACACTGAAGCTTTCTTT.

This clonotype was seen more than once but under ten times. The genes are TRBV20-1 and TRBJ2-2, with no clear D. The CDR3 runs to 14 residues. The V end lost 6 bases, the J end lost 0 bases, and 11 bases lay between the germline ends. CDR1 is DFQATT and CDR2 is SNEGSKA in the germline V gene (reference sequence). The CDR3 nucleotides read TGCAGTGCGCCGGAGCCGGCGAACACCGGGGAGCTGTTTTTT. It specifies CSAPEPANTGELFF.